The 5 T cell receptor beta chains in this list originate from one sample, sequenced in a study of cytomegalovirus exposure and HLA in healthy donors. 60 Vbeta and 13 Jbeta primers were used in PCR. TCRdb keeps only in-frame clones here, not all; method: immunoSEQ multiplex PCR. Altogether some 150,000 clones are present, under 10% being singletons, with the ten largest covering roughly 7%. The sequenced sample consisted of PBMCs. The receptor set was obtained from a woman aged 40 to 50 in good health and CMV-seropositive.

The CDR3 DNA follows: TGTGCCAGCAGTGTGCGCCCCCCCCAGGTGTACGAGCAGTACTTC. Translated, it gives CASSVRPPQVYEQYF. V usage is TRBV6-1 and J usage is TRBJ2-7; D unresolved. The length of the CDR3 is 15 residues. Germline CDR1 reads MNHNS; CDR2 reads SASEGT. V lost 4 bases and J lost 4, with 17 bases in between.

This chain uses TRBV7-9 with TRBJ2-5; D is perhaps TRBD2 (6 bases). Looked up from germline, CDR1 is SEHNR and CDR2 is FQNEAQ (reference sequence). The V gene lost 2 bases and the J gene lost 3 bases, with 10 bases spanning the gap. The CDR3 totals 14 residues. This chain's CDR3 is CASSLNWGEETQYF. The DNA for the CDR3 is TGTGCCAGCAGCTTAAATTGGGGGGAAGAGACCCAGTACTTC.

The V and J genes are TRBV6-6 and TRBJ2-5; TRBD1 aligns across 9 bases. This CDR3 comprises 15 residues. The V gene's germline CDR1 is MNHNY and CDR2 SVGAGI (reference sequence). Trimming removed 5 bases from V and 7 bases from J; junction bases left unmatched: 11. The CDR3 region has the DNA TGTGCCAGCAGTCTCCGGACAGGGGAGATTGTGACCCAGTACTTC. This translates into CASSLRTGEIVTQYF.

J is TRBJ2-4 and V is TRBV25-1; 8 bases line up with TRBD2. V shed 3 bases, J shed 0 bases, and the junction held 1 base outside the gene matches. Germline V gives CDR1 MGHDK, CDR2 SYGVNS. The CDR3 runs 15 residues. CDR3: CASSEAGGAKNIQYF. The CDR3 DNA sequence: TGTGCCAGCAGTGAGGCGGGGGGAGCCAAAAACATTCAGTACTTC.

This clone was observed a few times. V and J are TRBV19 and TRBJ1-5; tentative D call: TRBD1 (5 bases). V was shortened by 7 bases and J by 0 bases, with 16 bases between the two germline ends. CDR3 length equals 16 residues. CDR1 is LNHDA and CDR2 is SQIVND in the germline V gene (reference sequence). CDR3 region: CASKGPGKNSNQPQHF. The CDR3 DNA reads TGTGCCAGTAAGGGGCCAGGGAAAAATAGCAATCAGCCCCAGCATTTT.